The 26 T cell receptor beta chains below come from one sample, sequenced in a study of cytomegalovirus exposure and HLA in healthy donors. Researchers ran the PCR with 60 Vbeta and 13 Jbeta primers. Libraries were prepared by immunoSEQ multiplex PCR; TCRdb keeps only in-frame clonotypes and omits some of them. The sample shows 85,000 to 90,000 clones, 65% to 80% of them seen only once. Sample: PBMCs. These receptors came from a man aged 25-45 years in good health and CMV-seropositive.

This rearrangement joins TRBV7-6 to TRBJ2-1, with a possible D match to TRBD1 (5 bases). The V end was cut by 5 bases, the J end by 4 bases, with 9 bases between. From germline, CDR1 is SGHVS and CDR2 FNYEAQ. CDR3 length equals 13 residues. CDR3 nucleotides: TGTGCCAGCAGCCTGGACACTTACAATGAGCAGTTCTTC. It specifies CASSLDTYNEQFF.

The V call is TRBV5-1, the J call TRBJ2-3; D remains unclear. CDR1 is SGHRS, CDR2 YFSETQ, per germline. The CDR3 consists of 14 residues. The germline V and J ends were trimmed by 0 bases and 2 bases, with 7 bases remaining between them. CDR3 sequence: CASSLATYTDTQYF. CDR3 bases: TGCGCCAGCAGCTTGGCTACTTACACAGATACGCAGTATTTT.

The V call is TRBV6-5, the J call TRBJ1-2; 7 bases agree with TRBD1. Per germline, CDR1 MNHEY and CDR2 SVGAGI. This CDR3 has 13 residues. V gave up 6 bases and J gave up 2 bases; unmatched junction bases: 3. CDR3 sequence (DNA): TGTGCCAGCAGAAGGGACAGCAACTATGGCTACACCTTC. Translating it yields CASRRDSNYGYTF.

This clone was recorded only once. The chain couples TRBV2 to TRBJ1-2, with D unresolved. The CDR3 sequence is 11 residues long. The germline CDR1 and CDR2 sequences are SNHLY and FYNNEI. V was trimmed by 6 bases and J by 6 bases, leaving 8 bases between them. In DNA form, the CDR3 reads TGTGCCAGCAGGGACTCCGATGGCTACACCTTC. Translation gives CASRDSDGYTF. Variable domain in full (rest from reference TRBV2 and TRBJ1-2): EPEVTQTPSHQVTQMGQEVILRCVPISNHLYFYWYRQILGQKVEFLVSFYNNEISEKSEIFDDQFSVERPDGSNFTLKIRSTKLEDSAMYFCASRDSDGYTFGSGTRLTVV.

Remarks on this clone: This CDR3 is also generated by other DNA sequences in the sample. The chain has TRBV5-1 and TRBJ2-1; D unresolved. Germline V CDR1 and CDR2: SGHRS, YFSETQ. This CDR3 has 13 amino acids. With 0 bases removed from V and 4 bases from J, the gap between germline ends came to 5 bases. Here the CDR3 reads CASSLVYYNEQFF. CDR3 DNA: TGCGCCAGCAGCTTGGTTTATTACAATGAGCAGTTCTTC.

This clone came up a few times. The chain employs TRBV5-1 and TRBJ1-4; D remains unclear. Germline-derived CDR1 and CDR2 are SGHRS and YFSETQ. V shed 4 bases and J shed 6 bases, with 10 bases lying between them. This CDR3 region has 13 residues. This CDR3 is CASSLSGYEKLFF. The CDR3 coding sequence is TGCGCCAGCAGCCTGTCGGGGTATGAAAAACTGTTTTTT.

V usage is TRBV4-1 and J usage is TRBJ1-5; D is unclear. From germline, CDR1 is MGHRA and CDR2 YSYEKL. V lost 1 base, J lost 4 bases, and 14 bases lay in between. The CDR3 sequence is 16 residues long. CDR3 sequence (DNA): TGCGCCAGCAGCCAAGGCCGAGGGCAGCGAAATCAGCCCCAGCATTTT. Amino acid sequence: CASSQGRGQRNQPQHF.

The rearrangement links TRBV4-2 to TRBJ2-7, with 11 bases fitting TRBD2. Unmatched junction bases numbered 5, after V lost 4 bases and J lost 0 bases. The CDR3 contains 16 residues. The germline V gene has CDR1 LGHNA and CDR2 YNFKEQ. CDR3 sequence reads: CASSPLAGGTSYEQYF. In DNA, the CDR3 is TGTGCCAGCAGCCCTCTAGCGGGGGGTACCTCCTACGAGCAGTACTTC.

The rearrangement joins TRBV5-4 to TRBJ2-6; 7 nucleotides agree with TRBD2. Germline V gene sequence: CDR1 SGHNT, CDR2 YYREEE (reference sequence). The CDR3 sequence is 16 residues long. Trimming removed 2 bases from V and 3 bases from J; junction bases left unmatched: 5. The CDR3 protein is CASSFSGGNGANVLTF. The DNA of the CDR3 is TGTGCCAGCAGCTTCTCCGGGGGGAATGGGGCCAACGTCCTGACTTTC.

The J gene is TRBJ2-3, the V gene TRBV6-5; 10 nucleotides line up with TRBD2. The CDR3 runs 15 residues. The trim removed 7 bases at V and 3 bases at J, leaving 7 bases unmatched. The V gene's germline CDR1 is MNHEY and CDR2 SVGAGI. The CDR3 DNA sequence: TGTGCCAGCAAACAGCGGGGGGGATCGACAGATACGCAGTATTTT. Its protein product is CASKQRGGSTDTQYF.

The chain has TRBV19 and TRBJ1-1, with D unclear. From germline, CDR1 is LNHDA and CDR2 SQIVND (reference sequence). CDR3 length: 17 amino acids. Trimming took 8 bases from V and 6 from J, leaving 28 bases between them. The CDR3 nucleotides are TGTGCCAGTTCTGAGGCGGGCAGGACGTCAATGGTCGCTGAAGCTTTCTTT. It translates to CASSEAGRTSMVAEAFF.

CDR3 protein: CASSLRGATETEAFF. The CDR3 DNA reads TGTGCCAGCAGCTTACGTGGGGCTACCGAGACTGAAGCTTTCTTT. V and J are TRBV7-2 and TRBJ1-1, with D perhaps matching TRBD1 (5 bases). CDR1 is SGHTA and CDR2 is FQGNSA in the germline V gene. The length of the CDR3 is 15 residues. Trimming removed 2 bases at V and 5 bases at J, with 15 bases between.

This rearrangement joins TRBV7-2 to TRBJ2-1; tentative D call: TRBD1 (5 bases). V dropped 6 bases and J dropped 9 bases, with 18 bases sitting between them. The CDR3 is 14 amino acids. Germline assignment: CDR1 SGHTA and CDR2 FQGNSA. The CDR3 spells CASRKGDRTGEQFF. For the CDR3, the DNA is TGTGCCAGCAGAAAAGGGGATAGGACGGGTGAGCAGTTCTTC.

V is TRBV30 and J is TRBJ1-2, with D uncertain. Germline V gene data show CDR1 as GTSNPN and CDR2 as SVGIG (reference sequence). The CDR3 totals 14 residues. V lost 0 bases and J lost 4, with 12 bases in between. CDR3: CAWSVRGRTYGYTF. The DNA of the CDR3 is TGTGCCTGGAGTGTACGCGGGAGGACCTATGGCTACACCTTC.

This chain connects TRBV4-3 to TRBJ1-4; 10 nucleotides align to TRBD1. V was clipped by 3 bases and J by 7 bases; unmatched bases: 8. Germline V lookup: CDR1 LGHNA, CDR2 YSLEER. This CDR3 is 16 amino acids long. The chain's CDR3 is CASSQTSGTGAEKLFF. The CDR3 DNA reads as TGCGCCAGCAGCCAGACATCCGGGACAGGGGCTGAAAAACTGTTTTTT.

The chain recombines TRBV11-1 with TRBJ2-3; 8 positions agree with TRBD2. The CDR3 is made up of 16 amino acids. From germline, CDR1 is SGHAT and CDR2 FQDESV (reference sequence). The V gene end was trimmed by 0 bases and the J gene end by 5 bases; junction bases not matched to a gene: 7. CDR3 sequence reads: CASSLARGASIDTQYF. CDR3 coding DNA: TGTGCCAGCAGCTTAGCGCGGGGGGCTTCTATAGATACGCAGTATTTT.

The CDR3 nucleotides read TGTGCCAGACAATCAGGGGACGAGCAGTACTTC. Translating it yields CARQSGDEQYF. This chain uses TRBV30 with TRBJ2-7, with a weak D call TRBD1 (6 bases). This CDR3 comprises 11 residues. Per germline, CDR1 GTSNPN and CDR2 SVGIG (reference sequence). Trimming stripped 8 bases from V and 5 bases from J, with 13 bases between. Full variable domain (remainder filled in from reference TRBV30 and TRBJ2-7): SQTIHQWPATLVQPVGSPLSLECTVEGTSNPNLYWYRQAAGRGLQLLFYSVGIGQISSEVPQNLSASRPQDRQFILSSKKLLLSDSGFYLCARQSGDEQYFGPGTRLTVT.

This clone was observed a handful of times. This rearrangement joins TRBV5-1 to TRBJ2-2; D is perhaps TRBD2 (5 bases). Germline V gene sequence: CDR1 SGHRS, CDR2 YFSETQ. Deletions cut 6 bases from V and 0 bases from J, with 12 bases between. CDR3 length equals 15 residues. The CDR3 coding sequence is TGCGCCAGCAACGAGGGTAATGCGAACACCGGGGAGCTGTTTTTT. It codes for CASNEGNANTGELFF.

The rearrangement uses TRBV4-2 and TRBJ2-6, with D possibly being TRBD1 (5 bases). The CDR3 spans 15 residues. Germline CDR1 and CDR2: LGHNA and YNFKEQ. The V end was cut by 4 bases, the J end by 2 bases, with 9 bases between. The CDR3 is CASSPQVAGANVLTF. In DNA, the CDR3 is TGTGCCAGCAGCCCACAGGTAGCTGGGGCCAACGTCCTGACTTTC.

The rearrangement joins TRBV18 to TRBJ1-5; 7 bases fit TRBD1. Germline values: CDR1 KGHSH, CDR2 LQKENI. V lost 1 base and J lost 6; bases outside the gene matches: 3. The CDR3 consists of 14 residues. The CDR3 loop is CASSPQGASQPQHF. The CDR3 DNA is TGTGCCAGCTCACCACAGGGGGCTAGTCAGCCCCAGCATTTT.

The chain combines TRBV18 with TRBJ2-7, with D possibly TRBD2 on 5 matching bases. CDR3 length equals 13 residues. The germline CDR1 and CDR2 sequences are KGHSH and LQKENI. The V end was cut by 1 base, the J end by 3 bases, with 7 bases between. CDR3 region: CASSPLRDYEQYF. The CDR3 DNA reads as TGTGCCAGCTCACCACTGAGGGACTACGAGCAGTACTTC.

The chain joins TRBV4-3 to TRBJ2-2; D not certain. The CDR3 is 14 residues long. From germline, CDR1 is LGHNA and CDR2 YSLEER. The germline V and J ends were trimmed by 3 bases and 6 bases, with 11 bases remaining between them. The CDR3 DNA follows: TGCGCCAGCAGCCAGGTATATCGGGCCGGGGAGCTGTTTTTT. It specifies CASSQVYRAGELFF.

The genes are TRBV30 and TRBJ1-2; D perhaps matches TRBD1 (5 bases). The V gene lost 4 bases and the J gene lost 13 bases, with 22 bases spanning the gap. Per the germline V gene, CDR1 is GTSNPN and CDR2 is SVGIG (reference sequence). The CDR3 extends over 13 amino acids. This CDR3 reads CAWTVGQAIITTF. The DNA of the CDR3 is TGTGCCTGGACGGTGGGGCAGGCAATAATAACCACCTTC. Together with reference TRBV30 and TRBJ1-2, the CDR3 gives the full variable domain: SQTIHQWPATLVQPVGSPLSLECTVEGTSNPNLYWYRQAAGRGLQLLFYSVGIGQISSEVPQNLSASRPQDRQFILSSKKLLLSDSGFYLCAWTVGQAIITTFGSGTRLTVV.

The V and J genes are TRBV28 and TRBJ1-3, with D possibly matching TRBD1 (6 bases). Germline V gives CDR1 MDHEN, CDR2 SYDVKM. The CDR3 is 15 amino acids. The V end lost 5 bases, the J end lost 2 bases, and 13 bases lay between the germline ends. The DNA of the CDR3 is TGTGCCAGCAGTCAGGGGACGCAGGCTGGAAACACCATATATTTT. Protein sequence: CASSQGTQAGNTIYF.

The chain joins TRBV29-1 to TRBJ2-5; D is uncertain. The CDR3 runs to 13 residues. Germline CDR1 is SQVTM and CDR2 is ANQGSEA. Between the trimmed V and J ends, which lost 1 base and 2 bases, there was a span of 8 bases. CDR3 loop: CSVEVTRQETQYF. In DNA, the CDR3 is TGCAGCGTTGAAGTCACCAGACAAGAGACCCAGTACTTC.

The chain links TRBV6-1 to TRBJ2-3; 11 bases line up with TRBD2. The CDR3 covers 16 residues. The V segment lost 4 bases and the J segment 2 bases; nucleotides outside the gene matches: 5. The germline gives CDR1 MNHNS, CDR2 SASEGT. CDR3 coding DNA: TGTGCCAGCAGTGTCCTAGCGGGGGGTAACACAGATACGCAGTATTTT. This translates into CASSVLAGGNTDTQYF.